Given below is one T cell receptor beta chain in context. The CDR3 extends over 16 amino acids. The V segment lost 5 bases and the J segment 3 bases; nucleotides outside the gene matches: 6. TCRdb itself ran the RT-PCR reads through MiXCR, one entry per CDR3 protein. The profile covers more than 550,000 distinct CDR3 sequences, with about 14% appearing a single time and 3.6% taken by the ten largest. Sequencing was carried out using memory CD4+ T cells from blood. The sequence came from a female donor in good health, serving as a healthy control. This chain links TRBV12-3 or TRBV12-4 with TRBJ2-7; 14 nucleotides agree with TRBD2. The CDR3 is CASSHGLAGGFYEQYF. Written as DNA, the CDR3 is TGTGCCAGCAGTCACGGACTAGCGGGAGGTTTCTACGAGCAGTACTTC.